Following are 16 T cell receptor beta chains from one sample sequenced in a study of T cells in Graves' hyperthyroidism and ophthalmopathy (dated by TCRdb to between 2017 and 2020). To prepare the library, multiplex PCR was applied. The sequencer was an Illumina HiSeq 2000. TCR beta CDR3 regions were amplified from RNA transcripts. The first round of RT-PCR for the TCR CDR3 was performed with the HTBI primer set and the Qiagen OneStep RT-PCR kit. TCRdb took the public reads, trimmed them with fastp at Q25, ran MiXCR for clone calling and kept in-frame beta chains. Here each entry gathers all rows of one CDR3 protein and keeps the most common genes and DNA. Counted in this sample were a few hundred thousand distinct CDR3 sequences; 13% to 15% of them appeared once. Approximately 12% of the sample is held by the ten biggest clonotypes. Sequencing input: blood. The receptors shown here come from a woman between 35 and 50 years old with Graves' hyperthyroidism that later progressed to Graves' ophthalmopathy.

This clonotype occurred many times. This chain uses TRBV10-1 with TRBJ2-1; 9 bases align to TRBD2. Germline CDR1 reads WNHNN; CDR2 reads SYGVQD (reference sequence). This CDR3 spans 15 amino acids. Trimming cost V 4 bases and J 7 bases; bases outside gene matches: 8. CDR3 bases: TGCGCCAGCAGTGTCTGGCGGGAGGGCCTTAATGAGCAGTTCTTC. Translation gives CASSVWREGLNEQFF.

The chain is built from TRBV9 and TRBJ2-1; 8 nucleotides line up with TRBD2. CDR3 length: 12 residues. From germline, CDR1 is SGDLS and CDR2 YYNGEE. V lost 5 bases, J lost 9 bases, and 4 bases stayed unmatched. Written as DNA, the CDR3 is TGTGCCAGCAGAGGACTAGCTGGTGAGCAGTTCTTC. It encodes CASRGLAGEQFF. The full variable domain, with the rest looked up from reference TRBV9 and TRBJ2-1, is DSGVTQTPKHLITATGQRVTLRCSPRSGDLSVYWYQQSLDQGLQFLIQYYNGEERAKGNILERFSAQQFPDLHSELNLSSLELGDSALYFCASRGLAGEQFFGPGTRLTVL.

The genes are TRBV6-8 and TRBJ2-3; D gene uncertain. The CDR3 is made up of 11 amino acids. CDR1 is MNHGY, CDR2 SAAAGT, per germline. Trimming took 7 bases from V and 7 from J, leaving 9 bases between them. CDR3 sequence reads: CASTGSNTQYF. DNA of the CDR3: TGTGCCAGCACCGGATCAAATACGCAGTATTTT.

This clonotype was counted many times. The V gene is TRBV20-1, the J gene TRBJ1-2; D not resolved. CDR1 is DFQATT, CDR2 SNEGSKA, per germline (reference sequence). The CDR3 extends over 12 amino acids. With 0 bases removed from V and 1 base from J, the gap between germline ends came to 3 bases. The CDR3 here is CSARDSNYGYTF. In DNA form, the CDR3 reads TGCAGTGCTAGAGATAGTAACTATGGCTACACCTTC.

This clonotype has ten or more counts. The rearrangement joins TRBV2 to TRBJ1-5; no clear D gene. The germline gives CDR1 SNHLY, CDR2 FYNNEI. The V end lost 2 bases, the J end lost 7 bases, and 9 bases lay between the germline ends. The CDR3 has 13 amino acids. DNA of the CDR3: TGTGCCAGCAGTGAATTAAGCGGCCAGCCCCAGCATTTT. As protein: CASSELSGQPQHF.

The chain couples TRBV29-1 to TRBJ1-1; no reliable D call. Trimming removed 6 bases at V and 1 base at J, with 6 bases between. The CDR3 spans 11 residues. The germline V gene has CDR1 SQVTM and CDR2 ANQGSEA. CDR3 region: CSVSTNTEAFF. CDR3 sequence (DNA): TGCAGCGTGTCTACGAACACTGAAGCTTTCTTT.

This clonotype was picked up many times. The rearrangement links TRBV15 to TRBJ2-1; TRBD2 is a possible D gene (6 bases). With 0 bases removed from V and 9 bases from J, the gap between germline ends came to 18 bases. The CDR3 covers 16 residues. Germline V CDR1 and CDR2: LNHNV, YYDKDF (reference sequence). CDR3 in DNA: TGTGCCACCAGCAGAGATCGGGGGTTCAGCCGGGGTGAGCAGTTCTTC. Residues: CATSRDRGFSRGEQFF. Looking up the rest from reference TRBV15 and TRBJ2-1 gives the full variable domain: DAMVIQNPRYQVTQFGKPVTLSCSQTLNHNVMYWYQQKSSQAPKLLFHYYDKDFNNEADTPDNFQSRRPNTSFCFLDIRSPGLGDTAMYLCATSRDRGFSRGEQFFGPGTRLTVL.

This clonotype was observed many times. The V call is TRBV10-2, the J call TRBJ2-5; TRBD2 matches 12 bases. V lost 7 bases to trimming and J lost 5 bases; unmatched junction nucleotides: 8. This CDR3 region has 15 residues. Per the germline V gene, CDR1 is WSHSY and CDR2 is SAAADI. The CDR3, as DNA: TGCGCCAGCACCCTAGCGGGAGGGCCGGGGGAGACCCAGTACTTC. It is translated as CASTLAGGPGETQYF.

There are a few counts of this clonotype. V is TRBV9 and J is TRBJ2-3; D not resolved. The V gene lost 7 bases and the J gene lost 2 bases, with 14 bases spanning the gap. CDR3 length equals 14 residues. The germline CDR1 and CDR2 sequences are SGDLS and YYNGEE. The chain's CDR3 is CASGKWAATDTQYF. The CDR3 nucleotides read TGTGCCAGCGGGAAATGGGCCGCCACAGATACGCAGTATTTT.

Ten or more counts support this clonotype. The rearrangement links TRBV10-3 to TRBJ1-5; D not resolved. The V gene lost 3 bases and the J gene lost 4 bases, with 7 bases spanning the gap. Per germline, CDR1 ENHRY and CDR2 SYGVKD. The CDR3 has 13 residues. This chain's CDR3 is CAISEHLNQPQHF. For the CDR3, the DNA is TGTGCCATCAGTGAACATTTAAATCAGCCCCAGCATTTT.

This clonotype was detected ten times or more. J is TRBJ2-1 and V is TRBV20-1; no reliable D call. Trimming removed 6 bases at V and 3 bases at J, with 6 bases between. The CDR3 length is 11 residues. The germline V gene has CDR1 DFQATT and CDR2 SNEGSKA (reference sequence). The CDR3 here is CSASDYNEQFF. The CDR3 DNA reads as TGCAGTGCCTCGGACTACAATGAGCAGTTCTTC.

The chain is built from TRBV19 and TRBJ1-5; D may be TRBD1 (6 bases). V was shortened by 7 bases and J by 2 bases, with 6 bases between the two germline ends. CDR3 length equals 12 residues. Germline CDR1 LNHDA, CDR2 SQIVND (reference sequence). CDR3 region: CASKGGNQPQHF. CDR3 sequence (DNA): TGTGCCAGTAAGGGGGGCAATCAGCCCCAGCATTTT.

This clonotype was counted many times. The chain links TRBV28 to TRBJ2-1; possible D gene TRBD2, 5 bases. Between the trimmed V and J ends, which lost 5 bases and 8 bases, there was a span of 16 bases. Germline CDR1 MDHEN, CDR2 SYDVKM. This CDR3 has 14 amino acids. The CDR3 bases are TGTGCCAGCAGTACTAGACTGGCTCGCTATGAGCAGTTCTTC. This translates into CASSTRLARYEQFF.

This clonotype was counted a few times. This may be a read error, as it is one base from a much larger clone. The genes are TRBV12-3 or TRBV12-4 and TRBJ1-5; maybe TRBD1 (6 bases). CDR3 length: 15 residues. CDR3 amino acids: CVSSPGANSNQPQHF. The CDR3 DNA follows: TGTGTCAGCAGTCCAGGGGCCAATAGCAATCAGCCCCAGCATTTT.

This clonotype was counted a few times. Being one base from a much bigger clone, this may be a read error. The chain is built from TRBV28 and TRBJ2-7, with D tentatively TRBD2 (6 bases). V shed 5 bases and J shed 9 bases, with 17 bases lying between them. Germline values: CDR1 MDHEN, CDR2 SYDVKM. The CDR3 runs 13 residues. The chain's CDR3 is CASSRDSLNGQYF. CDR3 nucleotides: TGTGCCAGCAGTCGGGACTCCCTAAACGGGCAGTACTTC.

This clonotype occurred many times. This chain connects TRBV28 to TRBJ2-7; D not resolved. V was trimmed by 6 bases and J by 2 bases, leaving 5 bases between them. This CDR3 is 11 amino acids long. Germline loops: CDR1 MDHEN, CDR2 SYDVKM. The CDR3 nucleotides are TGTGCCAGCAGCTTCGCCTACGAGCAGTACTTC. This translates into CASSFAYEQYF.